This T cell receptor beta chain was found in a study of CD4 T cells in relation to SARS-CoV-2 and coronaviruses. Study results and caveats: Compared with monoreactive clones, crossreactive clones showed significantly weaker SARS-CoV-2 expansion. Crossreactivity was assessed only for spike protein, not other viral proteins.

Clones were read by immunoSEQ multiplex PCR, and TCRdb kept only the in-frame ones, dropping some. This table holds 20,000 to 25,000 clones, about three quarters found once. In regard to this clone: No antigen is known for it.

The CDR3 consists of 15 residues. Trimming left V 2 bases short and J 0 bases short, with 8 bases between. Germline V gene sequence: CDR1 GTSNPN, CDR2 SVGIG (reference sequence). The unexposed donors gave CD4+ T cells in about 2010-2018, prior to COVID-19. The cells were cultured for around ten days before CD4+ T cells were isolated. Unexposed-donor CD4+ T cells were probed with SARS-CoV-2 S/N and four cold-coronavirus spikes, cells permitting. On days 3 and 7, cultures got half fresh IL-2 medium. Sequencing used CD4+ T cells from PBMCs, cultured in vitro. This clonotype was obtained from a human donor in good health. The chain is built from TRBV30 and TRBJ1-6, with D hard to call. The CDR3: CAWSLQSSYNSPLHF. In nucleotides, the CDR3 is TGTGCCTGGAGTTTACAGAGCTCCTATAATTCACCCCTCCACTTT.